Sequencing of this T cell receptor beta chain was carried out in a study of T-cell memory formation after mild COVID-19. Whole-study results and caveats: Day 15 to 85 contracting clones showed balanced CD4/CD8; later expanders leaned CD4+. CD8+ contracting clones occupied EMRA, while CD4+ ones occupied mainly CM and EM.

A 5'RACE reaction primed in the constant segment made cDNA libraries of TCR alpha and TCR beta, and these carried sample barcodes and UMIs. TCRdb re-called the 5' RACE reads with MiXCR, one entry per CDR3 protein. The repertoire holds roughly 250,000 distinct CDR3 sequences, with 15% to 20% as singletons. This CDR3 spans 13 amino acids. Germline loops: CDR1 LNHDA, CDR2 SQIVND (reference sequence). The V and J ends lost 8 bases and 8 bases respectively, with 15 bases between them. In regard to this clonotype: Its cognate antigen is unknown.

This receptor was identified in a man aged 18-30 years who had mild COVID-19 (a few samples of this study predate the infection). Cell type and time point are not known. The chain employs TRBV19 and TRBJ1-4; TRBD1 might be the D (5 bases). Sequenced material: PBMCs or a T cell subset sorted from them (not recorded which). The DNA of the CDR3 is TGTGCCAGTGCGGGGCAGGGAGGCGAAAAACTGTTTTTT. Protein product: CASAGQGGEKLFF.